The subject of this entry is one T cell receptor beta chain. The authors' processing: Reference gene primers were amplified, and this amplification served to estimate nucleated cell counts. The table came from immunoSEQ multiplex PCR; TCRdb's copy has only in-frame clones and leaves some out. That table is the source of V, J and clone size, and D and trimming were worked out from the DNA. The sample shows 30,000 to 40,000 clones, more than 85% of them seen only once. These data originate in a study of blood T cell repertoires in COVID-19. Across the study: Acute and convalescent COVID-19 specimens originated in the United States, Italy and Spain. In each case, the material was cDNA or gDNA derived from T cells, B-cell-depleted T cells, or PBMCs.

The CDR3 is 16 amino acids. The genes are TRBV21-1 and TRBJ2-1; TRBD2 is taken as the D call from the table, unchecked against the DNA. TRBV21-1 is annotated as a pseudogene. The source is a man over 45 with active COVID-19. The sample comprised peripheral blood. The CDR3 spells CASSNRYGGPNNEQFF. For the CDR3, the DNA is TGTGCCAGCAGCAACCGTTACGGGGGGCCTAACAATGAGCAGTTCTTC.